One and the same sample provided the 3 T cell receptor beta chains below, sequenced in a study of cytomegalovirus exposure and HLA in healthy donors. Primers included in the PCR were 60 Vbeta and 13 Jbeta primers. Using immunoSEQ multiplex PCR, the repertoire was profiled, and TCRdb retains in-frame clones only, with some absent. The top ten clones hold around 3.6% of a sample with 100,000 to 150,000 clones, more than 60% of them seen once. Material: PBMCs. These receptor sequences come from a man in his thirties or forties in good health and CMV-seronegative.

As regards this clone: Other DNA sequences in this specimen translate into the identical CDR3. Here the CDR3 reads CASSLGTVNTEAFF. CDR3 DNA: TGCGCCAGCAGCTTGGGCACAGTAAACACTGAAGCTTTCTTT. The J gene is TRBJ1-1, the V gene TRBV5-1; D gene ambiguous. The CDR3 runs 14 residues. Germline-derived CDR1 and CDR2 are SGHRS and YFSETQ. The V end lost 0 bases, the J end lost 2 bases, and 8 bases lay between the germline ends.

The chain couples TRBV15 to TRBJ2-4; 9 bases align to TRBD1. Trimming removed 3 bases from V and 6 bases from J; junction bases left unmatched: 9. The CDR3 runs to 16 residues. Germline loops: CDR1 LNHNV, CDR2 YYDKDF (reference sequence). CDR3 region: CATSSNLGQGRNIQYF. The CDR3 DNA reads TGTGCCACCAGCAGCAATTTGGGACAGGGAAGAAACATTCAGTACTTC.

This clone showed up just a few times. V is TRBV2 and J is TRBJ1-6; 9 bases map to TRBD1. Germline loops: CDR1 SNHLY, CDR2 FYNNEI. The V segment lost 7 bases and the J segment 9 bases; nucleotides outside the gene matches: 7. The CDR3 length is 14 residues. The CDR3 DNA sequence: TGTGCCAGCAAAGGGACAGGGTCTACTTCACCCCTCCACTTT. This sequence encodes CASKGTGSTSPLHF.